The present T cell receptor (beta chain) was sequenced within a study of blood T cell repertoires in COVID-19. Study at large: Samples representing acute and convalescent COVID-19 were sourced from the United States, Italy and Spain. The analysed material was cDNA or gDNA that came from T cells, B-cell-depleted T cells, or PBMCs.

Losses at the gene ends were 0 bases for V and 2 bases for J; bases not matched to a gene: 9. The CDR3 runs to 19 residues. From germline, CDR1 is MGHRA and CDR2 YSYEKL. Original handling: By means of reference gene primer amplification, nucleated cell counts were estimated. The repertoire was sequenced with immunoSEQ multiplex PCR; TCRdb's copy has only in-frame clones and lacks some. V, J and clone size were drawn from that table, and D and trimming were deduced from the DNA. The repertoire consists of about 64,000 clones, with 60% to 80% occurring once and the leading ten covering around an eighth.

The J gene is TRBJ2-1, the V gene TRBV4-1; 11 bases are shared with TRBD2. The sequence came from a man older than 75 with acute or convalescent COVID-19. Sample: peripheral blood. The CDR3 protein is CASSQETSGAVSPYNEQFF. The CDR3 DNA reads TGCGCCAGCAGCCAAGAGACTAGCGGGGCCGTTAGTCCCTACAATGAGCAGTTCTTC.